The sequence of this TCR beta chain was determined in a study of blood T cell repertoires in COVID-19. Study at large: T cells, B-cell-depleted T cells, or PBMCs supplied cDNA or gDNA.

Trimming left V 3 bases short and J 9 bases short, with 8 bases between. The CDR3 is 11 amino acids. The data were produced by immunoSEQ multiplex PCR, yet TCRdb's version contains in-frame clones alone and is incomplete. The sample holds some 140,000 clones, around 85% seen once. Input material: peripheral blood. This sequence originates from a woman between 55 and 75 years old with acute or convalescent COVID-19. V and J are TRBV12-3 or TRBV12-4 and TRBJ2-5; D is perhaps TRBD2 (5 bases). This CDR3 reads CASSFRGAQYF. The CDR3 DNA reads TGTGCCAGCAGTTTCCGGGGAGCCCAGTACTTC.